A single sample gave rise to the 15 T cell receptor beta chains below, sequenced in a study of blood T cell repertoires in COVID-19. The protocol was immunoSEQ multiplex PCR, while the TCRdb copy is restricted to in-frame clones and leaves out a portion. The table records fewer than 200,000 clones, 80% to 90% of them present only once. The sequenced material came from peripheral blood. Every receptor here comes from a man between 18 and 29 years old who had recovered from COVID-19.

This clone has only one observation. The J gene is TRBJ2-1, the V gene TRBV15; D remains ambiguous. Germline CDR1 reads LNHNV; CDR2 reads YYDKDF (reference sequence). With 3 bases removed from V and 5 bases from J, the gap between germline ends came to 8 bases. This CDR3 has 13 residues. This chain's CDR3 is CATSSWPNNEQFF. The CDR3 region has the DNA TGTGCCACCAGCAGTTGGCCGAACAATGAGCAGTTCTTC. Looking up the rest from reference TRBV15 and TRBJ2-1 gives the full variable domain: DAMVIQNPRYQVTQFGKPVTLSCSQTLNHNVMYWYQQKSSQAPKLLFHYYDKDFNNEADTPDNFQSRRPNTSFCFLDIRSPGLGDTAMYLCATSSWPNNEQFFGPGTRLTVL.

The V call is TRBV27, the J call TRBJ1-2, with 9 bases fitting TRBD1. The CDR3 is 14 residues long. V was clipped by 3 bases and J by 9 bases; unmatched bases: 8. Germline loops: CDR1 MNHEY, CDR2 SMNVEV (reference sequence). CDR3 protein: CASSLGDRARSYTF. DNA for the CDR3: TGTGCCAGCAGTTTGGGGGACAGGGCCAGAAGCTACACCTTC.

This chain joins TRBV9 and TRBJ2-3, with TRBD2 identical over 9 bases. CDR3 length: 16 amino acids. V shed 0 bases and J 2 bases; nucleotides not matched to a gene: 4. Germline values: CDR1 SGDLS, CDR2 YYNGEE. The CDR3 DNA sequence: TGTGCCAGCAGCGTAGATGCTAGCGGGACCACAGATACGCAGTATTTT. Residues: CASSVDASGTTDTQYF.

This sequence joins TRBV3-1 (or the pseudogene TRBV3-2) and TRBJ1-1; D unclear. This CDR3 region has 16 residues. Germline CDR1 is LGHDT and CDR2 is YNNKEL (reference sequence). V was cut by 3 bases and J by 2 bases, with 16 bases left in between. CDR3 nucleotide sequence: TGTGCCAGCAGCCATAGATTTCTCTATGAAAACACTGAAGCTTTCTTT. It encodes CASSHRFLYENTEAFF.

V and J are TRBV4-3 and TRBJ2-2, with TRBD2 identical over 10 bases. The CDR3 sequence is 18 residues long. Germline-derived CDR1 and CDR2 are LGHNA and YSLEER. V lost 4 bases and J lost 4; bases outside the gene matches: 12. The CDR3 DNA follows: TGCGCCAGCAGCCCGCGCCCCCAACTAGCGGGGTTCACCGGGGAGCTGTTTTTT. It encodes CASSPRPQLAGFTGELFF.

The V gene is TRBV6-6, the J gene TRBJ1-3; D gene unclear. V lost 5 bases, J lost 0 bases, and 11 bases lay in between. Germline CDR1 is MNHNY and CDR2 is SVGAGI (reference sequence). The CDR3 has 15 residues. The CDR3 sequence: CASSPSAGSGNTIYF. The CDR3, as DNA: TGTGCCAGCAGTCCCTCGGCGGGCTCTGGAAACACCATATATTTT.

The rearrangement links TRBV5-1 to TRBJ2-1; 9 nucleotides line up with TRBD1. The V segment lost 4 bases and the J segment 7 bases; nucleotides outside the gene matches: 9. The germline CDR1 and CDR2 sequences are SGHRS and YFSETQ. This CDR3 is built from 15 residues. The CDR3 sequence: CASSRTGDLINEQFF. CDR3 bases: TGCGCCAGCAGCCGGACAGGGGATTTAATTAATGAGCAGTTCTTC.

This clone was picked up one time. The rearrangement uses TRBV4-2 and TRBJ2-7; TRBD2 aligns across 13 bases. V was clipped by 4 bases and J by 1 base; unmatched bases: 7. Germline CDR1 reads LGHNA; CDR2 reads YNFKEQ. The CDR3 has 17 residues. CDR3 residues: CASSPGTSGTTSYEQYF. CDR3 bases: TGTGCCAGCAGCCCCGGGACTAGCGGGACTACTTCCTACGAGCAGTACTTC.

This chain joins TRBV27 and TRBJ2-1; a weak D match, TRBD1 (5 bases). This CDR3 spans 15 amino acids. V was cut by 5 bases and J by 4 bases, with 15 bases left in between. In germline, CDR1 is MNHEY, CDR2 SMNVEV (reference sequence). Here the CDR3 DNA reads TGTGCCAGCAGTATGGCTAGGGGTCGGTACAATGAGCAGTTCTTC. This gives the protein CASSMARGRYNEQFF.

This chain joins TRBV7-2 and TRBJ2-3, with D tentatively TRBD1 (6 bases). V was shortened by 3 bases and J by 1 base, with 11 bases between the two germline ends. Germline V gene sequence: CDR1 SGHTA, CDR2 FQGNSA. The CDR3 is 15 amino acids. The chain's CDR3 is CASSLTGPRTDTQYF. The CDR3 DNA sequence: TGTGCCAGCAGCTTGACAGGACCGCGCACAGATACGCAGTATTTT.

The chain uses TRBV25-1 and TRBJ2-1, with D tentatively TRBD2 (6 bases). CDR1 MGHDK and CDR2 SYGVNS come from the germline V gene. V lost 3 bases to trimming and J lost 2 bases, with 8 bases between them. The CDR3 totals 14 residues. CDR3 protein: CASSEREPYNEQFF. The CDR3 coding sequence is TGTGCCAGCAGTGAGCGGGAACCCTACAATGAGCAGTTCTTC.

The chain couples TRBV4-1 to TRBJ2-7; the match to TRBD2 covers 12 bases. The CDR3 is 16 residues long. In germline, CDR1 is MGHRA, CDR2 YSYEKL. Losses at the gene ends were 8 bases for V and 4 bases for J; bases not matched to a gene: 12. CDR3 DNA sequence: TGCGCCAGCGCAACCGAACTAGCGGGAGGTCGGTACGAGCAGTACTTC. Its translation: CASATELAGGRYEQYF.

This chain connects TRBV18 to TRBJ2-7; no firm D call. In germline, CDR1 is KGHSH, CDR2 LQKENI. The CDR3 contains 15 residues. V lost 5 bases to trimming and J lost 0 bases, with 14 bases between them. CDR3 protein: CASSKLGTISYEQYF. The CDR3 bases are TGTGCCAGCTCAAAACTGGGCACGATCTCCTACGAGCAGTACTTC.

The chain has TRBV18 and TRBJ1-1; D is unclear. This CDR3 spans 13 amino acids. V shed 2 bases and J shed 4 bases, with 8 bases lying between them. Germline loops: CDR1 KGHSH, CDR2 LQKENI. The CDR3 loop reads CASSPRESTEAFF. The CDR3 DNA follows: TGTGCCAGCTCACCAAGGGAGAGCACTGAAGCTTTCTTT.

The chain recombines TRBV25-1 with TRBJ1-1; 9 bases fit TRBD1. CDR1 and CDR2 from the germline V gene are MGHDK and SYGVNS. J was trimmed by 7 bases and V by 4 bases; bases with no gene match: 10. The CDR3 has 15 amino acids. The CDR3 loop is CASSAEGTGSREAFF. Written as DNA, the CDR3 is TGTGCCAGCAGTGCTGAAGGGACAGGGTCTCGTGAAGCTTTCTTT. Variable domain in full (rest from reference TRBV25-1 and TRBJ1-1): EADIYQTPRYLVIGTGKKITLECSQTMGHDKMYWYQQDPGMELHLIHYSYGVNSTEKGDLSSESTVSRIRTEHFPLTLESARPSHTSQYLCASSAEGTGSREAFFGQGTRLTVV.